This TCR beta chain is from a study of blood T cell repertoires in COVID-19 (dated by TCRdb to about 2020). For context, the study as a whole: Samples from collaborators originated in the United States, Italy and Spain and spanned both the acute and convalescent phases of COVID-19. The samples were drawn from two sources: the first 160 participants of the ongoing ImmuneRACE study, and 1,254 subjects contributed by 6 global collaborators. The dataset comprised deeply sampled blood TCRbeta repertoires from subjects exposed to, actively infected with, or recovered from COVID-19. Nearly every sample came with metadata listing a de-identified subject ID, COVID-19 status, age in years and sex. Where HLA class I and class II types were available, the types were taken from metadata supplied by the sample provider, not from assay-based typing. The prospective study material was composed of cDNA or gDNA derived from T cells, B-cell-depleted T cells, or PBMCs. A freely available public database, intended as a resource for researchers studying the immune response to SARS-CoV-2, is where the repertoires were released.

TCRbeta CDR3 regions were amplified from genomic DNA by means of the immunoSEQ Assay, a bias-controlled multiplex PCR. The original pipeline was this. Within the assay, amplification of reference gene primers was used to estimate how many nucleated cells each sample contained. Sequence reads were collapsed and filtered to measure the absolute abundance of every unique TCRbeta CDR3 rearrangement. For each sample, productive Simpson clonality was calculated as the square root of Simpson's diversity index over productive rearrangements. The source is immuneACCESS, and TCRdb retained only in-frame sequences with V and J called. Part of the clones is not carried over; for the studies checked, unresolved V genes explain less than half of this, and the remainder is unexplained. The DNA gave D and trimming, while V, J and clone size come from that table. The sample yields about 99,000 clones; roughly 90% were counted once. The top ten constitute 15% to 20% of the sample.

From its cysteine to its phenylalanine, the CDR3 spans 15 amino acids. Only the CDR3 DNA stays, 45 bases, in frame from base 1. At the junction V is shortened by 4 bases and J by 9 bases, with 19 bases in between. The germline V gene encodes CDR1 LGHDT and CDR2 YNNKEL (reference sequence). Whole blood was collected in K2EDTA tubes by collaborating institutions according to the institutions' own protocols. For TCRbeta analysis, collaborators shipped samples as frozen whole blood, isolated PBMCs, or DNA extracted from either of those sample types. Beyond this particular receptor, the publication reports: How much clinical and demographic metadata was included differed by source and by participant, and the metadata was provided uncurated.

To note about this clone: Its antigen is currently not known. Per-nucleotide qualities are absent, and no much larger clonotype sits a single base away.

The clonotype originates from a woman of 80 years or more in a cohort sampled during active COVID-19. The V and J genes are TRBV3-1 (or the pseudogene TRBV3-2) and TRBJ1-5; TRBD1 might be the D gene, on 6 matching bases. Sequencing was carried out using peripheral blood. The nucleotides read TGTGCCAGCAGCCCCGGGACAAATACACGGGTGCCCCAGCATTTT. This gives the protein CASSPGTNTRVPQHF.